These T cell receptor beta chains were read from a single sample in a study of beta chain features in type 1 diabetes. Sequenced by immunoSEQ multiplex PCR; TCRdb stores in-frame clones only, minus some. The top ten hold about 1.4% of the sample, which has about 140,000 clones, 6.9% seen once. The sample consisted of central memory CD4+ T cells from blood. Receptors originate from a woman between 25 and 40 years old in good health. CDR3s include the opening cysteine and the closing phenylalanine or tryptophan. The D gene is left open where the match is weak. For some rows the clone size is stated as once, few or many, or as a class when expanded; others skip it.

clone size: few; J gene: TRBJ1-2; D gene: .; V gene: TRBV4-2; CDR3 DNA: TGTGCCAGCAGCCAAGGACAGTTTTCGTATGGCTACACCTTC; CDR3 protein: CASSQGQFSYGYTF
clone size: few; J gene: TRBJ1-1; D gene: .; V gene: TRBV5-4; CDR3 DNA: TGTGCCAGCAGCTATCGGACTATGAACACTGAAGCTTTCTTT; CDR3 protein: CASSYRTMNTEAFF
clone size: .; J gene: TRBJ1-1; D gene: .; V gene: TRBV2; CDR3 DNA: TGTGCCAGCAGCCACTCCTCCCTGAACACTGAAGCTTTCTTT; CDR3 protein: CASSHSSLNTEAFF
clone size: many; J gene: TRBJ2-7; D gene: .; V gene: TRBV5-4; CDR3 DNA: TGTGCCAGCAGCTTGGAGGGGGAGTTGTACGAGCAGTACTTC; CDR3 protein: CASSLEGELYEQYF
clone size: few; J gene: TRBJ2-1; D gene: TRBD1; V gene: TRBV7-2; CDR3 DNA: TGTGCCAGCAGCCGTACAGGGGGTAGGAATGAGCAGTTCTTC; CDR3 protein: CASSRTGGRNEQFF
clone size: few; J gene: TRBJ2-5; D gene: .; V gene: TRBV9; CDR3 DNA: TGTGCCAGCAGCCTCCAGGGACTTTCTCAAGAGACCCAGTACTTC; CDR3 protein: CASSLQGLSQETQYF
clone size: many; J gene: TRBJ2-1; D gene: .; V gene: TRBV11-2; CDR3 DNA: TGTGCCAGCAGCTTATGGGGCTTGCACTCGGGTGATGAGCAGTTCTTC; CDR3 protein: CASSLWGLHSGDEQFF
clone size: few; J gene: TRBJ1-1; D gene: .; V gene: TRBV7-9; CDR3 DNA: TGTGCCAGCAGCTTTGGGGCGTCGAACACTGAAGCTTTCTTT; CDR3 protein: CASSFGASNTEAFF
clone size: few; J gene: TRBJ2-1; D gene: TRBD1; V gene: TRBV7-3; CDR3 DNA: TGTGCCAGCAGCTTCGACAGGGTAAATAGTGAGCAGTTCTTC; CDR3 protein: CASSFDRVNSEQFF
clone size: .; J gene: TRBJ2-7; D gene: TRBD1; V gene: TRBV5-4; CDR3 DNA: TGTGCCAGCAGCTCCGGGACAGGGAACTACGAGCAGTACTTC; CDR3 protein: CASSSGTGNYEQYF
clone size: many; J gene: TRBJ1-1; D gene: TRBD1; V gene: TRBV27; CDR3 DNA: TGTGCCACCGGGACAGGAGTGAACACTGAAGCTTTCTTT; CDR3 protein: CATGTGVNTEAFF
clone size: few; J gene: TRBJ2-5; D gene: .; V gene: TRBV6-5; CDR3 DNA: TGTGCCAGCAGCCGACATATCCAAGAGACCCAGTACTTC; CDR3 protein: CASSRHIQETQYF
clone size: .; J gene: TRBJ2-1; D gene: .; V gene: TRBV11-3; CDR3 DNA: TGTGCCAGCAGCTTAGCGGATGAGCAGTTCTTC; CDR3 protein: CASSLADEQFF
clone size: few; J gene: TRBJ2-1; D gene: TRBD2; V gene: TRBV5-1; CDR3 DNA: TGCGCCAGCAGCGAACGGACTAGCAGGTACAATGAGCAGTTCTTC; CDR3 protein: CASSERTSRYNEQFF
clone size: few; J gene: TRBJ2-7; D gene: TRBD2; V gene: TRBV11-2; CDR3 DNA: TGTGCCAGCATCGGCGCGGGGGTGCAGCAGTACTTC; CDR3 protein: CASIGAGVQQYF
clone size: few; J gene: TRBJ2-1; D gene: .; V gene: TRBV7-2; CDR3 DNA: TGTGCCAGCAGCTTGCGCTACAATGAGCAGTTCTTC; CDR3 protein: CASSLRYNEQFF
clone size: few; J gene: TRBJ2-1; D gene: .; V gene: TRBV6-5; CDR3 DNA: TGTGCCAGCAGTTACCCCTTATCTGAGCAGTTCTTC; CDR3 protein: CASSYPLSEQFF
clone size: .; J gene: TRBJ2-5; D gene: TRBD2; V gene: TRBV7-7; CDR3 DNA: TGTGCTAGCAGCCTCGGGACTAGCGGCCAAGAGACCCAGTACTTC; CDR3 protein: CASSLGTSGQETQYF
clone size: .; J gene: TRBJ2-5; D gene: TRBD2; V gene: TRBV4-2; CDR3 DNA: TGTGCCAGCAGCTTGGAAACTAGCGGGAGAGACCAAGAGACCCAGTACTTC; CDR3 protein: CASSLETSGRDQETQYF
clone size: few; J gene: TRBJ2-5; D gene: TRBD2; V gene: TRBV19; CDR3 DNA: TGTGCCAGTAGGAGGCTAGCGGGCGTCTCCGGCCAAGAGACCCAGTACTTC; CDR3 protein: CASRRLAGVSGQETQYF
clone size: few; J gene: TRBJ1-2; D gene: TRBD1; V gene: TRBV6-5; CDR3 DNA: TGTGCCAGCAGTTACAAAGGACAGGGAAACTATGGCTACACCTTC; CDR3 protein: CASSYKGQGNYGYTF
clone size: few; J gene: TRBJ1-2; D gene: TRBD1; V gene: TRBV18; CDR3 DNA: TGTGCCAGCTCAGCCGGGACAGGCGACGGCTACACCTTC; CDR3 protein: CASSAGTGDGYTF
clone size: .; J gene: TRBJ2-1; D gene: .; V gene: TRBV12-5; CDR3 DNA: TGTGCTAGTGGTTTGGGCGACAGGTCCAATGAGCAGTTCTTC; CDR3 protein: CASGLGDRSNEQFF
clone size: .; J gene: TRBJ2-7; D gene: .; V gene: TRBV28; CDR3 DNA: TGTGCCAGCAGTTTATTGGGACAATCATACGAGCAGTACTTC; CDR3 protein: CASSLLGQSYEQYF